This TCR beta chain was sequenced for a study of T-cell reconstitution after alpha-beta-depleted transplantation in children (dated by TCRdb to 2016 to 2017). About the investigation overall: T-cell immune reconstitution after TCRalphabeta/CD19-depleted allogeneic hematopoietic cell transplantation in children was quantitatively tracked in the study by means of TCR repertoire profiling.

CDR1 and CDR2, per the germline V gene, are SGHVS and FNYEAQ. Trimming accounts for 6 bases at V and 8 bases at J, while the number of junction bases matched to no gene is 13. From the cysteine through the phenylalanine, the CDR3 covers 15 amino acids. Only CDR3 DNA is held: 45 bases, read in frame from base 1. This clonotype was found a few times. Its antigen target is currently unknown. Nothing much larger sits one base from this clone, and base qualities are not available. Libraries were made using PCR. TCRdb records Illumina HiSeq 2500 as the sequencer. TCR libraries were prepared with molecular barcoding, using unique molecular identifiers to normalize TCRbeta repertoire quantification. Using fastp trimming at Q25 and MiXCR clonotype assembly, TCRdb reanalyzed the public sequencing data and kept in-frame beta chains. Each entry merges the rows of one CDR3 protein and shows their most common DNA and genes. The sample profile shows hundreds of thousands of distinct CDR3 sequences; around 15% of them were found once. The top ten clonotypes cover around 30% of the sample.

The paper's findings and limits, for the study overall: Over subsequent months, a decline in hyperexpanded clone frequencies was noted, and after one year, T-cell counts and TCRbeta diversity were mostly ascribed to newly produced T cells. In some patients, the high TCRbeta diversity seen at day 60 was put down to recipient T cells and intrathymic progenitors that had survived conditioning. About two months after transplant, the apparently early recovery of alphabetaT-cell counts reportedly depended on just several hundred clones that had expanded rapidly and came from non-depleted graft cells.

Sample treatment or condition, as interpreted from the label and publication: allogeneic hematopoietic cell transplantation with graft depleted of TCRalphabeta T cells and CD19 B cells. The children who served as transplant recipients had been given grafts of TCRalphabeta/CD19-depleted allogeneic hematopoietic cells. Sequences were derived from PBMCs, mostly from graft donor cells, sampled 360 days after TCRalphabeta/CD19-depleted stem cell transplant. The TCR was taken from a boy under two years old who had a stem cell transplant for Wiskott-Aldrich syndrome, so the T cells may come from the graft donor. Recombination joined TRBV7-6 with TRBJ2-3, with 8 junctional bases fitting TRBD2. The CDR3 region reads CASRSGGSHPGTQYF. At the DNA level, the sequence is TGTGCCAGCAGATCGGGGGGGAGCCACCCGGGTACGCAGTATTTT.